This T cell receptor (beta chain) was identified during a study of T cell responses to AZD1222 COVID-19 vaccine. As for the study in general: Pooling was applied to second doses at about 4 or about 12 weeks.

Repertoires were generated with immunoSEQ multiplex PCR, while TCRdb's copy carries only in-frame clones and drops some. The table records approximately 170,000 clones, approximately 90% of them present only once. The CDR3 is 14 residues long. Trimming shortened V by 1 base and J by 7 bases, and 10 bases separated the two germline ends. Germline CDR1 reads SGHAT; CDR2 reads FQNNGV. Comments on this clone: Its antigen remains unidentified.

General observations from the study: Targeting of unmutated variant regions was reportedly seen in nearly half of spike-specific TCRs. Spike-specific TCR repertoires showed rising breadth and depth after two AZD1222 doses. The number of AZD1222 recipients seropositive at baseline was only five to seven.

This TCR was sampled from an adult in good health. The chain combines TRBV11-2 with TRBJ2-2; D unresolved. Material: peripheral blood, obtained on day 0 of AZD1222 vaccination. In DNA, the CDR3 is TGTGCCAGCAGCTTAGTATCCGCAGGCGGGGAGCTGTTTTTT. Protein sequence: CASSLVSAGGELFF.